These 31 T cell receptor beta chains originate from one sample sequenced in a study of blood T cell repertoires in COVID-19. Clones were sequenced by immunoSEQ multiplex PCR, and TCRdb holds only the in-frame ones, with some missing. The sample has some 200,000 clones; 84% are singletons. Sequenced input: peripheral blood. Receptors were obtained from a woman aged 55-70 years with acute or convalescent COVID-19.

The V call is TRBV19, the J call TRBJ2-1, with D maybe TRBD2 (5 bases). The CDR3 consists of 13 residues. Germline CDR1 and CDR2: LNHDA and SQIVND (reference sequence). The V end was cut by 5 bases, the J end by 3 bases, with 8 bases between. CDR3 region: CASSVGVYNEQFF. The CDR3 nucleotides read TGTGCCAGTAGTGTCGGGGTCTACAATGAGCAGTTCTTC.

This sequence joins TRBV7-9 and TRBJ1-1; TRBD1 might be the D (6 bases). Germline CDR1 and CDR2: SEHNR and FQNEAQ (reference sequence). V dropped 3 bases and J dropped 5 bases, with 13 bases sitting between them. This CDR3 is built from 14 residues. The CDR3 DNA follows: TGTGCCAGCAGCTTCGCAGGGGATTGGACTGAAGCTTTCTTT. Protein sequence: CASSFAGDWTEAFF.

The CDR3, as DNA: TGTGCCATCAGCCCCACGGGGGATTCTAATGAAAAACTGTTTTTT. Its protein product is CAISPTGDSNEKLFF. The chain links TRBV10-3 to TRBJ1-4; the D gene is possibly TRBD1 (5 bases). The length of the CDR3 is 15 residues. CDR1 is ENHRY, CDR2 SYGVKD, per germline. Trimming left V 6 bases short and J 3 bases short, with 14 bases between.

The rearrangement joins TRBV5-1 to TRBJ1-2; D gene uncertain. Germline V lookup: CDR1 SGHRS, CDR2 YFSETQ. V dropped 4 bases and J dropped 8 bases, with 15 bases sitting between them. This CDR3 has 13 residues. The CDR3 loop is CASSTGGNGGYTF. The CDR3 DNA is TGCGCCAGCAGCACTGGAGGGAATGGGGGCTACACCTTC.

The chain is built from TRBV5-1 and TRBJ1-3, with D tentatively TRBD1 (6 bases). Germline CDR1 SGHRS, CDR2 YFSETQ. The CDR3 sequence is 16 residues long. V was pared by 2 bases and J by 4 bases, with 16 bases between. The CDR3 loop reads CASSFLDSLQGNTIYF. The CDR3 coding sequence is TGCGCCAGCAGCTTTCTGGACAGCTTGCAAGGAAACACCATATATTTT.

The chain uses TRBV6-6 and TRBJ2-5, with 14 nucleotides matching TRBD2. There are 14 residues in the CDR3. Germline-derived CDR1 and CDR2 are MNHNY and SVGAGI (reference sequence). Trimming cost V 8 bases and J 4 bases; bases outside gene matches: 3. The CDR3 sequence is CASGTSGGGETQYF. CDR3 nucleotide sequence: TGTGCCAGCGGGACTAGCGGGGGAGGAGAGACCCAGTACTTC.

This rearrangement joins TRBV2 to TRBJ2-1; no clear D gene. This CDR3 has 17 amino acids. Trimming left V 1 base short and J 4 bases short, with 17 bases between. Looked up from germline, CDR1 is SNHLY and CDR2 is FYNNEI. The CDR3 reads CASSEVAPSEVYNEQFF. CDR3 sequence (DNA): TGTGCCAGCAGTGAAGTGGCCCCCTCTGAAGTTTACAATGAGCAGTTCTTC.

The chain carries TRBV19 and TRBJ2-2, with TRBD1 matching 9 bases. CDR3 length: 14 amino acids. J was trimmed by 6 bases and V by 9 bases; bases with no gene match: 8. CDR1 is LNHDA, CDR2 SQIVND, per germline (reference sequence). The CDR3 DNA is TGTGCCAGCAGGGGGACAGGGTGGGCCGGGGAGCTGTTTTTT. Translating it yields CASRGTGWAGELFF.

This clone was seen just once. CDR3 region: CASSQGTGAEKLFF. CDR3 nucleotides: TGTGCCAGCAGCCAAGGGACAGGGGCCGAAAAACTGTTTTTT. The chain carries TRBV4-2 and TRBJ1-4; 9 bases are a match to TRBD1. With V trimmed by 1 base and J by 8 bases, 2 bases remained unmatched. This CDR3 spans 14 amino acids. Germline CDR1 reads LGHNA; CDR2 reads YNFKEQ.

The chain links TRBV27 to TRBJ1-1; D not resolved. The CDR3 is 13 residues long. V shed 6 bases and J shed 1 base, with 9 bases lying between them. Germline loops: CDR1 MNHEY, CDR2 SMNVEV (reference sequence). The CDR3 bases are TGTGCCAGCAGGAACGGTTGGAACACTGAAGCTTTCTTT. Translated: CASRNGWNTEAFF.

This chain links TRBV28 with TRBJ1-6, with a tentative D call TRBD1 (6 bases). The CDR3 length is 13 residues. CDR1 and CDR2 from the germline V gene are MDHEN and SYDVKM. Trimming took 9 bases from V and 8 from J, leaving 14 bases between them. CDR3 amino acids: CASSIGGDSPLHF. CDR3 bases: TGTGCCAGTTCAATTGGGGGCGATTCACCCCTCCACTTT. Drawing the rest from reference TRBV28 and TRBJ1-6, the complete variable domain is DVKVTQSSRYLVKRTGEKVFLECVQDMDHENMFWYRQDPGLGLRLIYFSYDVKMKEKGDIPEGYSVSREKKERFSLILESASTNQTSMYLCASSIGGDSPLHFGNGTRLTVT.

V is TRBV6-2 or TRBV6-3 and J is TRBJ2-3; possible D gene TRBD1, 6 bases. V shed 2 bases and J shed 6 bases, with 15 bases lying between them. Per germline, CDR1 MNHEY and CDR2 SVGEGT. CDR3 length: 15 amino acids. As DNA, the CDR3 is TGTGCCAGCAGTTACCGGTCAGGGGATTTGGATACGCAGTATTTT. Its translation is CASSYRSGDLDTQYF.

The genes are TRBV7-9 and TRBJ1-2; 8 bases match TRBD1. J lost 6 bases, V lost 2 bases, and 8 bases had no gene match. Germline V CDR1 and CDR2: SEHNR, FQNEAQ (reference sequence). The CDR3 has 15 residues. The CDR3 nucleotides are TGTGCCAGCAGCTTAAAGGCAGGGGGCGGTCATGGCTACACCTTC. The encoded protein is CASSLKAGGGHGYTF.

This clone was observed a single time. This chain joins TRBV3-1 (or the pseudogene TRBV3-2) and TRBJ1-2; 8 bases fit TRBD1. Germline V gene lookup returns CDR1 LGHDT and CDR2 YNNKEL (reference sequence). Losses at the gene ends were 5 bases for V and 8 bases for J; bases not matched to a gene: 10. The CDR3 sequence is 14 residues long. The CDR3 region is CASSFRQTGAGYTF. CDR3 sequence (DNA): TGTGCCAGCAGCTTCCGCCAGACAGGGGCCGGCTACACCTTC.

This clone was seen a few times. V gene TRBV5-4 combines with J gene TRBJ2-2; TRBD2 is a possible D gene (6 bases). The CDR3 consists of 16 residues. V lost 2 bases and J 1 base, leaving 12 bases between the germline ends. Germline values: CDR1 SGHNT, CDR2 YYREEE (reference sequence). Here the CDR3 reads CASSFRVAENTGELFF. The CDR3 DNA follows: TGTGCCAGCAGCTTTCGGGTAGCGGAGAACACCGGGGAGCTGTTTTTT.

The CDR3 spells CASLRQGWTEAFF. CDR3 nucleotide sequence: TGTGCAAGTCTCAGACAGGGTTGGACTGAAGCTTTCTTT. The V call is TRBV12-2, the J call TRBJ1-1; TRBD1 was called by the table and not checked on the DNA. TRBV12-2 is flagged as a pseudogene. The CDR3 has 13 amino acids.

CDR3 sequence: CASSQGQGFNYGYTF. The CDR3 DNA reads TGTGCCAGCAGCCAGGGACAGGGGTTTAACTATGGCTACACCTTC. The chain recombines TRBV3-1 (or the pseudogene TRBV3-2) with TRBJ1-2; TRBD1 matches at 10 bases. CDR3 length: 15 amino acids. V dropped 3 bases and J dropped 1; count of bases not matched to a gene: 2. Germline V gives CDR1 LGHDT, CDR2 YNNKEL (reference sequence).

The chain is built from TRBV7-3 and TRBJ2-1; D gene ambiguous. Germline loops: CDR1 SGHTA, CDR2 FQGTGA. Trimming removed 6 bases from V and 5 bases from J, with 11 bases in between. This CDR3 is built from 13 residues. The CDR3 DNA reads TGTGCCAGCAGTGTCGGGTCGGACAATGAGCAGTTCTTC. It yields the protein CASSVGSDNEQFF.

V gene TRBV5-4 combines with J gene TRBJ1-6; 10 bases line up with TRBD1. The CDR3 has 14 amino acids. The junction had 2 bases not matched to a gene; V was cut back by 4 bases and J by 7 bases. Germline values: CDR1 SGHNT, CDR2 YYREEE (reference sequence). CDR3 residues: CASSLGQGNSPLHF. In nucleotides, the CDR3 is TGTGCCAGCAGCCTGGGACAGGGGAATTCACCCCTCCACTTT.

This clone has more than one count but fewer than ten. This chain connects TRBV30 to TRBJ1-1; D not certain. Germline values: CDR1 GTSNPN, CDR2 SVGIG (reference sequence). V was pared by 0 bases and J by 6 bases, with 11 bases between. The CDR3 is 13 amino acids. The CDR3 nucleotides read TGTGCCTGGAGTGTTCAGGTAACTGCTGAAGCTTTCTTT. Translated: CAWSVQVTAEAFF. The whole variable domain, remainder taken from reference TRBV30 and TRBJ1-1, is SQTIHQWPATLVQPVGSPLSLECTVEGTSNPNLYWYRQAAGRGLQLLFYSVGIGQISSEVPQNLSASRPQDRQFILSSKKLLLSDSGFYLCAWSVQVTAEAFFGQGTRLTVV.

The chain recombines TRBV4-2 with TRBJ1-3; TRBD1 matches at 8 bases. Trimming removed 1 base from V and 8 bases from J; junction bases left unmatched: 7. Germline CDR1 LGHNA, CDR2 YNFKEQ. CDR3 size: 15 residues. DNA of the CDR3: TGTGCCAGCAGCCAAGGGAGCAGGGGGCTAGACACCATATATTTT. It encodes CASSQGSRGLDTIYF.

V is TRBV27 and J is TRBJ1-5; 9 bases align to TRBD1. Germline V gene lookup returns CDR1 MNHEY and CDR2 SMNVEV (reference sequence). The CDR3 is 20 residues long. V shed 2 bases and J 0 bases; nucleotides not matched to a gene: 14. The CDR3 sequence is CASSLRFPTGGESSNQPQHF. DNA for the CDR3: TGTGCCAGCAGTTTACGGTTCCCGACAGGGGGAGAAAGTAGCAATCAGCCCCAGCATTTT.

This chain uses TRBV19 with TRBJ1-2, with 8 bases lining up with TRBD1. This CDR3 region has 17 residues. From germline, CDR1 is LNHDA and CDR2 SQIVND (reference sequence). V lost 4 bases, J lost 5 bases, and 15 bases stayed unmatched. The CDR3 region is CASSTYRGAQGDYGYTF. As DNA, the CDR3 is TGTGCCAGTAGTACGTACAGGGGGGCGCAGGGGGATTATGGCTACACCTTC.

The chain joins TRBV27 to TRBJ1-5; no firm D call. Germline CDR1 and CDR2: MNHEY and SMNVEV (reference sequence). With 0 bases removed from V and 2 bases from J, the gap between germline ends came to 8 bases. The CDR3 runs to 15 residues. This chain's CDR3 is CASSLSRGGNQPQHF. The CDR3 nucleotides read TGTGCCAGCAGTTTATCTAGAGGAGGCAATCAGCCCCAGCATTTT.

CDR3 DNA: TGTGCCTGGAGTGCTGCCTTTGGGGGGGGTCCCAATGAGCAGTTCTTC. It translates to CAWSAAFGGGPNEQFF. The chain carries TRBV30 and TRBJ2-1, with 7 bases that match TRBD2. This CDR3 is 16 amino acids long. J lost 6 bases, V lost 1 base, and 12 bases had no gene match. Germline V lookup: CDR1 GTSNPN, CDR2 SVGIG (reference sequence).

The chain recombines TRBV7-3 with TRBJ2-1, with 8 bases lining up with TRBD2. Germline loops: CDR1 SGHTA, CDR2 FQGTGA. J gave up 12 bases and V 8 bases, and 15 bases lay outside the gene matches. CDR3 length: 14 amino acids. CDR3: CASAPAGATMTQFF. Here the CDR3 DNA reads TGTGCCAGCGCCCCAGCGGGAGCTACAATGACGCAGTTCTTC. Looking up the rest from reference TRBV7-3 and TRBJ2-1 gives the full variable domain: GAGVSQTPSNKVTEKGKYVELRCDPISGHTALYWYRQSLGQGPEFLIYFQGTGAADDSGLPNDRFFAVRPEGSVSTLKIQRTERGDSAVYLCASAPAGATMTQFFGPGTRLTVL.

This chain links TRBV24-1 with TRBJ2-1; D might be TRBD1 (6 bases). V gave up 4 bases and J gave up 4 bases, with 13 bases separating them. The CDR3 totals 15 residues. CDR1 KGHDR and CDR2 SFDVKD come from the germline V gene. CDR3 region: CATSDADRFYNEQFF. The CDR3 bases are TGTGCCACCAGTGACGCTGACAGGTTTTACAATGAGCAGTTCTTC.

In this sample, this clone turned up once. The CDR3 DNA reads as TGTGCCAGCAGCTTGGTTGGGGGCTACACCGGGGAGCTGTTTTTT. As protein: CASSLVGGYTGELFF. The chain is built from TRBV5-6 and TRBJ2-2, with D perhaps TRBD1 (6 bases). V lost 0 bases and J lost 3, with 9 bases in between. Germline V gene sequence: CDR1 SGHDT, CDR2 YYEEEE. The CDR3 runs to 15 residues.

The genes are TRBV7-2 and TRBJ2-7; D is possibly TRBD1 (6 bases). The CDR3 has 14 amino acids. The V gene's germline CDR1 is SGHTA and CDR2 FQGNSA. V dropped 4 bases and J dropped 3 bases, with 13 bases sitting between them. In DNA, the CDR3 is TGTGCCAGCAGCTCTACAGGGTTGCGCTACGAGCAGTACTTC. Protein: CASSSTGLRYEQYF.

The V gene is TRBV28, the J gene TRBJ2-1; 9 bases fit TRBD2. CDR1 is MDHEN, CDR2 SYDVKM, per germline. V shed 4 bases, J shed 4 bases, and the junction held 2 bases outside the gene matches. This CDR3 has 14 residues. The DNA of the CDR3 is TGTGCCAGCAGTTCCCTAGCGGGGTACAATGAGCAGTTCTTC. This translates into CASSSLAGYNEQFF.

The rearrangement joins TRBV11-1 to TRBJ2-1; 9 nucleotides line up with TRBD1. V dropped 5 bases and J dropped 15; count of bases not matched to a gene: 5. Germline-derived CDR1 and CDR2 are SGHAT and FQDESV (reference sequence). This CDR3 is built from 11 residues. This chain's CDR3 is CASSHGQGTFF. CDR3 in DNA: TGTGCCAGCAGCCACGGACAGGGGACGTTCTTC.